Shown below are 6 T cell receptor beta chains from a single sample sequenced in a study of blood T cell repertoires in COVID-19. Generated by immunoSEQ multiplex PCR, the TCRdb table keeps only in-frame clones and is missing some. The sample contains tens of thousands of clones, 70% to 90% of which appear only once. Sequenced material: peripheral blood. The receptors derive from a man between 60 and 70 years old with acute or convalescent COVID-19.

V is TRBV11-3 and J is TRBJ2-5, with a tentative D call TRBD2 (5 bases). Trimming removed 5 bases from V and 5 bases from J, with 6 bases in between. The germline V gene encodes CDR1 SGHNT and CDR2 YENEEA. The CDR3 contains 11 residues. This CDR3 is CASSGSETQYF. CDR3 coding DNA: TGTGCCAGCAGCGGGAGTGAGACCCAGTACTTC. Supplemented by reference TRBV11-3 and TRBJ2-5, the full variable domain reads EAGVVQSPRYKIIEKKQPVAFWCNPISGHNTLYWYLQNLGQGPELLIRYENEEAVDDSQLPKDRFSAERLKGVDSTLKIQPAELGDSAVYLCASSGSETQYFGPGTRLLVL.

Concerning this clone: The sample holds other DNA sequences that translate to the same CDR3. The V call is TRBV20-1, the J call TRBJ1-5, with D unclear. Trimming took 3 bases from V and 4 from J, leaving 7 bases between them. Germline V gene sequence: CDR1 DFQATT, CDR2 SNEGSKA (reference sequence). This CDR3 is built from 12 residues. In DNA, the CDR3 is TGCAGTGCTAGTCCCGGTAATCAGCCCCAGCATTTT. It yields the protein CSASPGNQPQHF.

This chain uses TRBV27 with TRBJ1-2, with D maybe TRBD1 (6 bases). V gave up 5 bases and J gave up 3 bases, with 13 bases separating them. Per germline, CDR1 MNHEY and CDR2 SMNVEV (reference sequence). CDR3 length: 14 amino acids. The CDR3 region is CASSAAGADYGYTF. The CDR3 coding sequence is TGTGCCAGCAGTGCCGCGGGGGCCGACTATGGCTACACCTTC.

This chain joins TRBV12-5 and TRBJ1-6; no reliable D call. The CDR3 runs to 16 residues. Germline V lookup: CDR1 LGHNT, CDR2 FRNRAP. V was trimmed by 7 bases and J by 9 bases, leaving 22 bases between them. CDR3 DNA: TGTGCTAGTGCTCAAAGAGGCAGCCTCCTTAGTTCACCCCTCCACTTT. Translation: CASAQRGSLLSSPLHF.

The CDR3 region has the DNA TGTGCCTGGAGCCTACAGACCCCCCGGGCTTTCTTT. Its translation: CAWSLQTPRAFF. This chain links TRBV30 with TRBJ1-1; no clear D. The CDR3 is 12 residues long. Germline V lookup: CDR1 GTSNPN, CDR2 SVGIG (reference sequence). The germline V and J ends were trimmed by 3 bases and 11 bases, with 16 bases remaining between them.

CDR3 sequence reads: CASSQEGSDIQYF. In DNA form, the CDR3 reads TGCGCCAGCAGCCAAGAAGGGAGCGACATTCAGTACTTC. The chain recombines TRBV4-1 with TRBJ2-4; D may be TRBD2 (5 bases). The V gene lost 0 bases and the J gene lost 8 bases, with 8 bases spanning the gap. From germline, CDR1 is MGHRA and CDR2 YSYEKL. This CDR3 region has 13 residues.